Each of the 25 T cell receptor beta chains below was sequenced from the same sample in a study of blood T cell repertoires in COVID-19. Profiling relied on immunoSEQ multiplex PCR, and the TCRdb table lists in-frame clones only, not all of them. The sample shows roughly 190,000 clones, about 88% of them seen only once. The material sequenced was peripheral blood. The receptor set was obtained from a woman aged 40-49 years who had recovered from COVID-19.

The chain carries TRBV27 and TRBJ2-4; 9 bases match TRBD2. The CDR3 consists of 17 residues. Germline V gives CDR1 MNHEY, CDR2 SMNVEV (reference sequence). The trim removed 7 bases at V and 5 bases at J, leaving 15 bases unmatched. CDR3 sequence: CASTTLSREGPQNIQYF. The CDR3 DNA reads TGTGCCAGCACTACCCTTTCGCGGGAGGGCCCCCAAAACATTCAGTACTTC.

The chain recombines TRBV6-5 with TRBJ2-3; TRBD2 aligns across 7 bases. In germline, CDR1 is MNHEY, CDR2 SVGAGI. V lost 2 bases to trimming and J lost 4 bases; unmatched junction nucleotides: 3. The CDR3 contains 14 residues. Written as DNA, the CDR3 is TGTGCCAGCAGTTACGGGCTAGCGGCAGATACGCAGTATTTT. The encoded protein is CASSYGLAADTQYF.

The genes are TRBV5-1 and TRBJ2-1, with 7 nucleotides matching TRBD1. The CDR3 loop spans 16 amino acids. After removal of 2 bases from V and 7 bases from J, the junction contained 12 bases not matched to a gene. Germline V gives CDR1 SGHRS, CDR2 YFSETQ. CDR3 region: CASSFTTTGVPNEQFF. The CDR3 DNA reads TGCGCCAGCAGCTTCACGACAACAGGGGTCCCGAATGAGCAGTTCTTC.

This chain connects TRBV4-2 to TRBJ2-3; 8 nucleotides match TRBD2. J was trimmed by 4 bases and V by 4 bases; bases with no gene match: 4. Looked up from germline, CDR1 is LGHNA and CDR2 is YNFKEQ. The CDR3 is 14 amino acids. CDR3 nucleotides: TGTGCCAGCAGCCGCAGCGGGAGTGCAGATACGCAGTATTTT. Its protein is CASSRSGSADTQYF.

This sequence joins TRBV7-6 and TRBJ1-5; no clear D gene. Trimming cost V 1 base and J 7 bases, with 14 bases left between them. This CDR3 region has 15 residues. CDR1 is SGHVS and CDR2 is FNYEAQ in the germline V gene. The CDR3 reads CASSLEAGGRQPQHF. In nucleotides, the CDR3 is TGTGCCAGCAGCTTAGAGGCGGGAGGTCGGCAGCCCCAGCATTTT.

The rearrangement uses TRBV4-3 and TRBJ2-1, with TRBD2 matching 10 bases. CDR1 and CDR2 (germline): LGHNA, YSLEER. Unmatched junction bases numbered 6, after V lost 1 base and J lost 9 bases. This CDR3 is built from 15 residues. CDR3 coding DNA: TGCGCCAGCAGCCAAGGGCTAGCGGGAGTATTTGAGCAGTTCTTC. Translation gives CASSQGLAGVFEQFF.

V is TRBV5-1 and J is TRBJ2-5; 8 bases fit TRBD2. The junction had 13 bases not matched to a gene; V was cut back by 7 bases and J by 5 bases. CDR1 is SGHRS, CDR2 YFSETQ, per germline. CDR3 length equals 15 residues. This CDR3 is CASSIGTSGGETQYF. The DNA of the CDR3 is TGCGCCAGCTCCATCGGTACCTCGGGAGGGGAGACCCAGTACTTC.

The chain couples TRBV7-2 to TRBJ1-1, with D possibly matching TRBD1 (6 bases). CDR1 SGHTA and CDR2 FQGNSA come from the germline V gene. V lost 5 bases to trimming and J lost 2 bases, with 9 bases between them. The CDR3 is 13 residues long. CDR3 in DNA: TGTGCCAGCAGCGTGGACAGAAACACTGAAGCTTTCTTT. Amino acids: CASSVDRNTEAFF.

This chain links TRBV5-1 with TRBJ2-2; D is perhaps TRBD1 (5 bases). Germline V CDR1 and CDR2: SGHRS, YFSETQ. Trimming pared 6 bases from V and 7 bases from J, leaving 16 bases between. The CDR3 has 14 residues. The CDR3 here is CASTLIQGDGELFF. The CDR3 DNA sequence: TGCGCCAGCACCCTGATACAAGGGGACGGGGAGCTGTTTTTT.

This clone was counted a single time. V is TRBV6-5 and J is TRBJ2-5; 8 bases map to TRBD1. This CDR3 comprises 13 residues. Germline values: CDR1 MNHEY, CDR2 SVGAGI. V lost 10 bases and J lost 4; bases outside the gene matches: 8. The CDR3 DNA reads TGTGCCATCCGACAGGGGAATGTAGAGACCCAGTACTTC. It codes for CAIRQGNVETQYF.

The chain uses TRBV10-3 and TRBJ2-2; TRBD1 matches 8 bases. Germline V gives CDR1 ENHRY, CDR2 SYGVKD. J gave up 5 bases and V 4 bases, and 3 bases lay outside the gene matches. The CDR3 loop spans 14 amino acids. The CDR3 reads CAISVTGGTGELFF. The CDR3 DNA reads TGTGCCATCAGTGTCACAGGGGGTACCGGGGAGCTGTTTTTT.

The chain combines TRBV28 with TRBJ1-4, with D unclear. This CDR3 has 16 amino acids. CDR1 MDHEN and CDR2 SYDVKM come from the germline V gene. Deletions cut 6 bases from V and 6 bases from J, with 20 bases between. CDR3 residues: CASSERSFRKDEKLFF. The CDR3 coding sequence is TGTGCCAGCAGCGAACGGAGTTTTCGTAAAGATGAAAAACTGTTTTTT.

The V gene is TRBV30, the J gene TRBJ2-7, with a tentative D call TRBD1 (6 bases). The CDR3 runs to 13 residues. Trimming left V 0 bases short and J 3 bases short, with 9 bases between. CDR1 and CDR2 (germline): GTSNPN, SVGIG (reference sequence). The CDR3 protein is CAWSVSDSYEQYF. The CDR3 DNA sequence: TGTGCCTGGAGTGTGTCGGACAGCTACGAGCAGTACTTC.

V usage is TRBV28 and J usage is TRBJ2-7, with D possibly matching TRBD1 (5 bases). This CDR3 is built from 13 residues. Trimming stripped 6 bases from V and 9 bases from J, with 18 bases between. Germline lookup yields CDR1 MDHEN and CDR2 SYDVKM. The CDR3 DNA is TGTGCCAGCAGGACACAAGGGGCCCCTCGGCAGTACTTC. It is translated as CASRTQGAPRQYF.

This rearrangement joins TRBV4-1 to TRBJ1-2; weak D call: TRBD1 (6 bases). V lost 0 bases, J lost 4 bases, and 18 bases lay in between. Germline values: CDR1 MGHRA, CDR2 YSYEKL. The CDR3 totals 17 residues. The CDR3: CASSQDSTVRGGYGYTF. The CDR3 bases are TGCGCCAGCAGCCAAGATAGTACGGTCAGGGGCGGCTATGGCTACACCTTC.

This chain joins TRBV29-1 and TRBJ1-1, with TRBD1 matching 9 bases. CDR3 length equals 13 residues. Trimming cost V 6 bases and J 4 bases; bases outside gene matches: 6. Germline V gene lookup returns CDR1 SQVTM and CDR2 ANQGSEA. As DNA, the CDR3 is TGCAGCGTCATGGACAGGGGAGGCACTGAAGCTTTCTTT. It specifies CSVMDRGGTEAFF.

The chain recombines TRBV4-2 with TRBJ1-1; D perhaps matches TRBD1 (6 bases). CDR1 LGHNA and CDR2 YNFKEQ come from the germline V gene. V lost 4 bases, J lost 5 bases, and 20 bases lay in between. The CDR3 runs to 16 residues. The CDR3 region has the DNA TGTGCCAGCAGCCCAAGCATCGGGACACGGCGAACTGAAGCTTTCTTT. It yields the protein CASSPSIGTRRTEAFF.

The V and J genes are TRBV4-2 and TRBJ2-7; 7 bases agree with TRBD2. Trimming cost V 0 bases and J 2 bases; bases outside gene matches: 7. CDR3 length: 16 amino acids. The germline V gene encodes CDR1 LGHNA and CDR2 YNFKEQ. The CDR3 protein is CASSQDYASGPYEQYF. In DNA form, the CDR3 reads TGTGCCAGCAGCCAAGATTACGCTAGCGGCCCCTACGAGCAGTACTTC.

The rearrangement uses TRBV14 and TRBJ2-3, with D possibly matching TRBD2 (6 bases). V shed 3 bases and J shed 5 bases, with 15 bases lying between them. The CDR3 length is 15 residues. The germline V gene has CDR1 SGHDN and CDR2 FVKESK. CDR3: CASSQAGSFLDTQYF. DNA of the CDR3: TGTGCCAGCAGCCAGGCCGGGAGCTTCTTAGATACGCAGTATTTT.

This rearrangement joins TRBV27 to TRBJ1-6; unclear D gene. The CDR3 has 17 amino acids. V dropped 5 bases and J dropped 7 bases, with 21 bases sitting between them. Germline V CDR1 and CDR2: MNHEY, SMNVEV (reference sequence). In DNA form, the CDR3 reads TGTGCCAGCAGTCTCCACCCAGGAACGGATGAGAATTCACCCCTCCACTTT. Protein product: CASSLHPGTDENSPLHF.

The genes are TRBV11-2 and TRBJ2-2; 7 nucleotides line up with TRBD2. The CDR3 runs 16 residues. Germline V CDR1 and CDR2: SGHAT, FQNNGV. V dropped 1 base and J dropped 2; count of bases not matched to a gene: 4. CDR3 bases: TGTGCCAGCAGCTTAGCACTAGCGAGTAACACCGGGGAGCTGTTTTTT. This encodes CASSLALASNTGELFF.

The chain is built from TRBV5-1 and TRBJ1-4; 7 bases agree with TRBD1. Germline assignment: CDR1 SGHRS and CDR2 YFSETQ. After removal of 3 bases from V and 4 bases from J, the junction contained 9 bases not matched to a gene. This CDR3 region has 16 residues. In DNA, the CDR3 is TGCGCCAGCAGCTCGTCCGGGACAGCAATTAATGAAAAACTGTTTTTT. Its translation: CASSSSGTAINEKLFF.

The chain combines TRBV5-4 with TRBJ2-1; tentatively, D is TRBD2 (6 bases). Germline V gene lookup returns CDR1 SGHNT and CDR2 YYREEE (reference sequence). There are 16 residues in the CDR3. Trimming took off 4 bases at V and 9 bases at J, with 23 bases between the two ends. DNA for the CDR3: TGTGCCAGCAGCGCCTTTGCGGAGATCGGGAGCCCTGAGCAGTTCTTC. Protein product: CASSAFAEIGSPEQFF.

The genes are TRBV7-9 and TRBJ1-2; 7 bases fit TRBD1. CDR3 length: 13 amino acids. With 8 bases clipped from V and 1 base from J, the junction kept 4 bases outside the gene matches. CDR1 is SEHNR and CDR2 is FQNEAQ in the germline V gene (reference sequence). CDR3 sequence reads: CASGDSYNYGYTF. The CDR3 DNA sequence: TGTGCCAGCGGGGACAGTTATAACTATGGCTACACCTTC.

V and J are TRBV6-5 and TRBJ2-7; possibly TRBD2 for D (5 bases). Trimming cost V 6 bases and J 3 bases, with 12 bases left between them. This CDR3 has 13 amino acids. Germline lookup yields CDR1 MNHEY and CDR2 SVGAGI. The CDR3 nucleotides read TGTGCCAGCAGACCCGGACTCCGCTACGAGCAGTACTTC. It specifies CASRPGLRYEQYF.